The present TCR beta chain was sequenced within a study of blood T cell repertoires in COVID-19. The overall study: From the United States, Italy and Spain came samples of acute and convalescent COVID-19.

Profiling relied on immunoSEQ multiplex PCR, and the TCRdb table lists in-frame clones only, not all of them. Found here are approximately 90,000 clones, approximately 80% of them singletons; the top ten hold about 6%. This CDR3 region has 14 residues. After removal of 1 base from V and 5 bases from J, the junction contained 7 bases not matched to a gene. Per germline, CDR1 GTSNPN and CDR2 SVGIG (reference sequence). The sample comprised peripheral blood. This TCR was recovered from a man aged 65 to 79 with COVID-19, enrolled during active disease. The chain couples TRBV30 to TRBJ2-5, with 7 nucleotides matching TRBD1. The chain's CDR3 is CAWSETGIVETQYF. The CDR3 DNA reads as TGTGCCTGGAGTGAGACAGGGATTGTGGAGACCCAGTACTTC.